This T cell receptor beta chain was identified in a study of T cells after yellow fever vaccination. In the study overall: Some fractions had low cell numbers, and these were prepared with SMART-Seq v4 Ultra Low Input.

Overall study findings and caveats: Reappearance after the booster was observed for most primary-vaccination clones (around 96% CD4, over 75% CD8). Abundant bulk-population clonotypes could contaminate the FACS-sorted repertoires.

Researchers made TCR cDNA using 5'RACE template switching, and this step added a universal primer site and UMIs. TCRdb reprocessed the 5' RACE reads with MiXCR, giving one entry per CDR3 protein. The table includes 300,000 or so distinct CDR3 sequences, around 6.8% detected once. CDR3 length: 13 amino acids. The V end was cut by 1 base, the J end by 14 bases, with 15 bases between. The germline CDR1 and CDR2 sequences are SGHTA and FQGNSA. This clonotype occurred many times. Its cognate antigen is unknown. The chain employs TRBV7-2 and TRBJ2-4, with D hard to call. The source is a man younger than 35 who received the YFV17D yellow fever vaccine. The sample consisted of PBMCs, taken about 41 days after the first yellow fever vaccination. The CDR3 loop is CASSLERRAGEYF. CDR3 sequence (DNA): TGTGCCAGCAGCTTAGAGCGCAGAGCTGGGGAGTACTTC.